The 25 T cell receptor beta chains listed next were all sequenced from one sample in a study of vaccination and CD4 T cells after COVID-19. These TCRs' antigens remain unknown. The treatment is: roughly 11-day PBMC culture with coronavirus spike peptide pools or control peptides (ViraFEST assay). Cultured CD4+ T-cell DNA underwent Oncomine TCR Beta short-read sequencing. TCRdb recomputed calls from the PCR reads with MiXCR, one row per CDR3 protein. Among about 16,000 distinct CDR3 sequences listed, more than 30% were seen once. The material sequenced was CD4+ T cells from blood, cultured in vitro, taken before SARS-CoV-2 vaccination. The origin of the receptors is a human donor who received a COVID-19 vaccine.

The V gene is TRBV6-1, the J gene TRBJ2-1; 7 nucleotides line up with TRBD1. Losses at the gene ends were 6 bases for V and 1 base for J; bases not matched to a gene: 12. This CDR3 region has 17 residues. CDR1 is MNHNS, CDR2 SASEGT, per germline. Here the CDR3 reads CASSPSPGTASYNEQFF. The CDR3 DNA is TGTGCCAGCAGCCCGTCCCCCGGGACAGCGTCCTACAATGAGCAGTTCTTC.

The rearrangement links TRBV20-1 to TRBJ1-1, with D unclear. CDR3 size: 12 residues. The V gene lost 6 bases and the J gene lost 0 bases, with 8 bases spanning the gap. Per the germline V gene, CDR1 is DFQATT and CDR2 is SNEGSKA (reference sequence). The chain's CDR3 is CSAKRMNTEAFF. The CDR3 DNA reads as TGCAGTGCAAAAAGGATGAACACTGAAGCTTTCTTT.

This clonotype has only a few counts. The rearrangement uses TRBV6-1 and TRBJ1-5, with 7 bases lining up with TRBD1. Germline V CDR1 and CDR2: MNHNS, SASEGT. J gave up 2 bases and V 5 bases, and 9 bases lay outside the gene matches. The CDR3 has 16 amino acids. The CDR3 sequence: CASSNRQGGGNQPQHF. As DNA, the CDR3 is TGTGCCAGCAGTAACCGACAGGGTGGAGGCAATCAGCCCCAGCATTTT.

V is TRBV30 and J is TRBJ1-6, with unresolved D. Per germline, CDR1 GTSNPN and CDR2 SVGIG (reference sequence). The germline V and J ends were trimmed by 3 bases and 13 bases, with 13 bases remaining between them. This CDR3 is 12 amino acids long. CDR3 region: CAWRKEYPPLHF. Here the CDR3 DNA reads TGTGCCTGGAGAAAGGAATACCCCCCCCTCCACTTT.

The chain employs TRBV6-1 and TRBJ2-7, with 11 bases matching TRBD2. This CDR3 has 17 residues. Germline CDR1 and CDR2: MNHNS and SASEGT. The V gene end was trimmed by 0 bases and the J gene end by 1 base; junction bases not matched to a gene: 5. The CDR3 protein is CASSEAGTSGISYEQYF. The CDR3 DNA follows: TGTGCCAGCAGTGAAGCGGGGACTAGCGGTATATCCTACGAGCAGTACTTC.

A remark on this clonotype: The junction departs from germline at one end; a sequencing error may be responsible. J is TRBJ1-1 and V is TRBV20-1; D remains unclear. Germline V gene lookup returns CDR1 DFQATT and CDR2 SNEGSKA (reference sequence). The CDR3 loop spans 12 amino acids. The CDR3 loop is CSATALNTEAYF. The CDR3 region has the DNA TGCAGTGCCACCGCCTTGAACACTGAAGCTTACTTT.

The V and J genes are TRBV6-1 and TRBJ2-3; 15 nucleotides agree with TRBD2. V lost 6 bases to trimming and J lost 1 base; unmatched junction nucleotides: 5. CDR3 length: 17 residues. Germline V gene sequence: CDR1 MNHNS, CDR2 SASEGT. The CDR3 nucleotides read TGTGCCAGCAGCGGACTAGCGGGGGGGCGGGGCACAGATACGCAGTATTTT. As protein: CASSGLAGGRGTDTQYF.

The chain joins TRBV7-6 to TRBJ2-6; unclear D gene. This CDR3 contains 16 residues. V was pared by 0 bases and J by 0 bases, with 6 bases between. Looked up from germline, CDR1 is SGHVS and CDR2 is FNYEAQ. The DNA for the CDR3 is TGTGCCAGCAGCTTAGCTCAGAGCTCTGGGGCCAACGTCCTGACTTTC. Protein sequence: CASSLAQSSGANVLTF.

The chain uses TRBV5-3 and TRBJ2-5; 10 bases are a match to TRBD1. TRBV5-3 is given ORF status, its function remaining uncertain. The CDR3 contains 18 residues. The trim removed 8 bases at V and 5 bases at J, leaving 21 bases unmatched. The CDR3 region is CASSHQRSPTGGAETQYF. The CDR3 coding sequence is TGTGCCAGCAGCCACCAAAGAAGTCCGACAGGGGGCGCGGAGACCCAGTACTTC.

This clonotype was seen only a few times. The chain employs TRBV19 and TRBJ1-5, with D unclear. The germline V and J ends were trimmed by 7 bases and 1 base, with 14 bases remaining between them. Germline CDR1 is LNHDA and CDR2 is SQIVND (reference sequence). The CDR3 has 15 residues. CDR3 nucleotide sequence: TGTGCCAGTAAAAACGAGGAACACAGCAATCAGCCCCAGCATTTT. Its translation: CASKNEEHSNQPQHF. The full variable domain, its missing parts supplied by reference TRBV19 and TRBJ1-5, is DGGITQSPKYLFRKEGQNVTLSCEQNLNHDAMYWYRQDPGQGLRLIYYSQIVNDFQKGDIAEGYSVSREKKESFPLTVTSAQKNPTAFYLCASKNEEHSNQPQHFGDGTRLSIL.

The V call is TRBV12-5, the J call TRBJ1-1; possibly TRBD1 for D (5 bases). The CDR3 totals 12 residues. The V end was cut by 6 bases, the J end by 7 bases, with 12 bases between. Per the germline V gene, CDR1 is LGHNT and CDR2 is FRNRAP. This chain's CDR3 is CASGLNRREAFF. CDR3 nucleotides: TGTGCTAGTGGATTAAACAGGCGTGAAGCTTTCTTT.

The V gene is TRBV2, the J gene TRBJ2-7, with no clear D. This CDR3 comprises 12 residues. Germline-derived CDR1 and CDR2 are SNHLY and FYNNEI. V lost 5 bases and J 9 bases, leaving 14 bases between the germline ends. The CDR3 DNA follows: TGTGCCAGCAGTCAAGATAGATATGTGCAGTACTTC. It is translated as CASSQDRYVQYF.

The chain employs TRBV25-1 and TRBJ2-3, with TRBD1 matching over 8 bases. Germline CDR1 MGHDK, CDR2 SYGVNS. J gave up 6 bases and V 3 bases, and 8 bases lay outside the gene matches. The CDR3 has 15 amino acids. The DNA of the CDR3 is TGTGCCAGCAGTGATCGACAGGGGATTCAGGATACGCAGTATTTT. Encoded protein: CASSDRQGIQDTQYF.

This clonotype has a single count. V gene TRBV19 combines with J gene TRBJ2-7, with D perhaps being TRBD1 or TRBD2 (7 bases each). The germline V and J ends were trimmed by 11 bases and 7 bases, with 18 bases remaining between them. CDR1 and CDR2 from the germline V gene are LNHDA and SQIVND (reference sequence). The CDR3 totals 12 residues. The CDR3 region is CAVKARGGEQYF. The CDR3 DNA reads TGTGCCGTTAAAGCCAGGGGGGGTGAGCAGTACTTC. The full variable domain, rest sourced from reference TRBV19 and TRBJ2-7, is DGGITQSPKYLFRKEGQNVTLSCEQNLNHDAMYWYRQDPGQGLRLIYYSQIVNDFQKGDIAEGYSVSREKKESFPLTVTSAQKNPTAFYLCAVKARGGEQYFGPGTRLTVT.

The gene calls are TRBV20-1 and TRBJ2-7; perhaps TRBD2 as D (6 bases). The V and J ends lost 6 bases and 2 bases respectively, with 17 bases between them. The CDR3 is made up of 14 amino acids. CDR1 is DFQATT, CDR2 SNEGSKA, per germline (reference sequence). This CDR3 is CSAIGGDMTYEQYF. Written as DNA, the CDR3 is TGCAGTGCAATTGGCGGGGATATGACCTACGAGCAGTACTTC.

In its sample, this clonotype was seen a few times. The chain links TRBV11-3 to TRBJ2-3; weak D call: TRBD1 (6 bases). CDR1 is SGHNT and CDR2 is YENEEA in the germline V gene. The CDR3 sequence is 15 residues long. Trimming took 1 base from V and 1 from J, leaving 9 bases between them. This CDR3 is CASSLGGGGTDTQYF. In nucleotides, the CDR3 is TGTGCCAGCAGCTTAGGAGGGGGTGGCACAGATACGCAGTATTTT.

The V and J genes are TRBV5-1 and TRBJ2-1; 10 nucleotides line up with TRBD2. Germline CDR1 SGHRS, CDR2 YFSETQ. V gave up 1 base and J gave up 5 bases; unmatched junction bases: 6. The CDR3 spans 16 residues. CDR3 nucleotides: TGCGCCAGCAGCTTGCCTCCTAGCGGGGGCCACAATGAGCAGTTCTTC. Translation gives CASSLPPSGGHNEQFF.

The J gene is TRBJ1-1, the V gene TRBV10-3; TRBD1 agrees at 9 bases. This CDR3 has 15 residues. The germline V gene has CDR1 ENHRY and CDR2 SYGVKD. V was pared by 0 bases and J by 6 bases, with 5 bases of the junction left unmatched. CDR3 nucleotide sequence: TGTGCCATCAGTGAGTCGGGAAACAGGGGGCCTGAAGCTTTCTTT. Its translation: CAISESGNRGPEAFF.

This clonotype has more than one count but fewer than ten. This chain joins TRBV15 and TRBJ1-1; D remains unclear. With 2 bases removed from V and 1 base from J, the gap between germline ends came to 11 bases. The CDR3 length is 15 residues. The germline CDR1 and CDR2 sequences are LNHNV and YYDKDF (reference sequence). The CDR3 loop is CATSRLSEPNTEAFF. In DNA, the CDR3 is TGTGCCACCAGCAGACTTTCAGAGCCGAACACTGAAGCTTTCTTT. The complete variable domain, with remaining parts taken from reference TRBV15 and TRBJ1-1, reads DAMVIQNPRYQVTQFGKPVTLSCSQTLNHNVMYWYQQKSSQAPKLLFHYYDKDFNNEADTPDNFQSRRPNTSFCFLDIRSPGLGDTAMYLCATSRLSEPNTEAFFGQGTRLTVV.

This clonotype was found a few times. The genes are TRBV20-1 and TRBJ2-1; 11 nucleotides match TRBD2. Germline V gene lookup returns CDR1 DFQATT and CDR2 SNEGSKA (reference sequence). Trimming at V came to 6 bases and at J to 5 bases, leaving 9 bases not matched to a gene. The CDR3 is 15 residues long. CDR3 region: CSAGSLAGGNNEQFF. CDR3 bases: TGCAGTGCCGGGAGTCTAGCGGGGGGAAACAATGAGCAGTTCTTC.

In this sample, this clonotype turned up a few times. This CDR3 reads CASSLADRASYNEQFF. The CDR3 bases are TGTGCCAGCAGCTTAGCCGACAGGGCGTCCTACAATGAGCAGTTCTTC. This rearrangement joins TRBV7-8 to TRBJ2-1; TRBD1 matches at 7 bases. This CDR3 region has 16 residues. In germline, CDR1 is SGHVS, CDR2 FQNEAQ. Trimming removed 0 bases from V and 1 base from J; junction bases left unmatched: 3.

J is TRBJ1-1 and V is TRBV19, with unresolved D. This CDR3 contains 15 residues. V lost 1 base to trimming and J lost 0 bases, with 9 bases between them. Germline values: CDR1 LNHDA, CDR2 SQIVND (reference sequence). In DNA, the CDR3 is TGTGCCAGTAGTATAGCCGACGGGGTGAACACTGAAGCTTTCTTT. Its translation: CASSIADGVNTEAFF.

The V call is TRBV24-1, the J call TRBJ2-1; TRBD2 agrees at 7 bases. The trim removed 6 bases at V and 4 bases at J, leaving 8 bases unmatched. Germline values: CDR1 KGHDR, CDR2 SFDVKD. The CDR3 loop spans 15 amino acids. This CDR3 reads CATSPPAGLYNEQFF. The CDR3 nucleotides are TGTGCCACCAGTCCGCCAGCGGGGTTATACAATGAGCAGTTCTTC.

The gene calls are TRBV25-1 and TRBJ1-4; D is possibly TRBD1 (6 bases). V lost 4 bases and J 6 bases, leaving 12 bases between the germline ends. In germline, CDR1 is MGHDK, CDR2 SYGVNS. The CDR3 has 14 amino acids. The CDR3 region has the DNA TGTGCCAGCAGTGGAGGGACATGGCATGAAAAACTGTTTTTT. It yields the protein CASSGGTWHEKLFF.

This chain links TRBV6-5 with TRBJ1-2, with 7 nucleotides matching TRBD1. CDR3 length: 17 residues. CDR1 MNHEY and CDR2 SVGAGI come from the germline V gene. The ends lost 0 bases at V and 4 bases at J; junction bases unmatched: 11. As DNA, the CDR3 is TGTGCCAGCAGTTACTCGAGGGCGGGCAGGGGGAGCTATGGCTACACCTTC. Residues: CASSYSRAGRGSYGYTF.